Below, 2 T cell receptor beta chains from the same sample are listed, as sequenced in a study of blood T cell repertoires in COVID-19. This table comes from immunoSEQ multiplex PCR, and its TCRdb copy is limited to in-frame clones, with some not included. Of about 240,000 clones listed, 83% are singletons. The specimen was peripheral blood. These receptors were collected from a human donor in a cohort sampled during active COVID-19.

The gene calls are TRBV5-8 and TRBJ1-2; 11 bases map to TRBD1. With 5 bases clipped from V and 4 bases from J, the junction kept 7 bases outside the gene matches. CDR1 is SGHTS, CDR2 YDEGEE, per germline. CDR3 length equals 15 residues. The CDR3 DNA reads as TGTGCCAGCAGACGGGGGACAGGGGGAATCTATGGCTACACCTTC. This encodes CASRRGTGGIYGYTF. Variable domain in full (rest from reference TRBV5-8 and TRBJ1-2): EAGVTQSPTHLIKTRGQQATLRCSPISGHTSVYWYQQALGLGLQFLLWYDEGEERNRGNFPPRFSGRQFPNYSSELNVNALELEDSALYLCASRRGTGGIYGYTFGSGTRLTVV.

The genes are TRBV19 and TRBJ1-5; 9 nucleotides agree with TRBD1. V lost 7 bases and J lost 1; bases outside the gene matches: 5. The CDR3 runs 15 residues. Germline assignment: CDR1 LNHDA and CDR2 SQIVND (reference sequence). This CDR3 reads CASMDDRGSNQPQHF. As DNA, the CDR3 is TGTGCCAGTATGGATGACAGGGGGAGCAATCAGCCCCAGCATTTT.